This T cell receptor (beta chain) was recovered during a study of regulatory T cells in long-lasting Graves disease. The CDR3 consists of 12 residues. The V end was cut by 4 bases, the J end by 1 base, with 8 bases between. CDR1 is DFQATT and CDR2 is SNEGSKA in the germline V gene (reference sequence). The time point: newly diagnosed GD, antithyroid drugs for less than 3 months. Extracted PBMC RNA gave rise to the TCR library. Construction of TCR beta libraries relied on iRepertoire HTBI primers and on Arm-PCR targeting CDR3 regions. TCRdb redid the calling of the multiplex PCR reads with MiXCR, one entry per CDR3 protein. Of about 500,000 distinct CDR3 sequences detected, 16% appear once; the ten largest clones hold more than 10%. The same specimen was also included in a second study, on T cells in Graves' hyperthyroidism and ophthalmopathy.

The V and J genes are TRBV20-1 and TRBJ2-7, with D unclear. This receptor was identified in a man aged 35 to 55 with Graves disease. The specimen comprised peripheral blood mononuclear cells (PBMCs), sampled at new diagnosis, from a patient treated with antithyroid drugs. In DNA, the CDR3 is TGCAGTGCTATGGAAAGGTCCTACGAGCAGTACTTC. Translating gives CSAMERSYEQYF.